The clone carrying this T cell receptor (beta chain) was seen at least ten times. What it binds is unknown. V shed 4 bases and J shed 7 bases, with 23 bases lying between them. CDR1 is SGHRS and CDR2 is YFSETQ in the germline V gene. The CDR3 totals 16 residues. The data stem from a study of CD8 T cells in ankylosing spondylitis. Study-level findings and limits: A TCR beta motif made of 7 to 9 highly homologous variants seemed typical of ankylosing spondylitis blood. Enrichment of disease-linked clones was reportedly significant in matched ankylosing spondylitis synovial fluid. Clones linked with disease were CD8+ and fairly uncommon in the peripheral blood.

Scientists made TCR beta libraries using quantitative 5'-RACE with molecular barcodes. TCRdb redid the calling of the 5' RACE reads with MiXCR, one entry per CDR3 protein. The profile shows some 200,000 distinct CDR3 sequences, about a quarter of them singletons. The source material was blood, either unsorted or a sorted T cell fraction (not recorded which). The chain joins TRBV5-1 to TRBJ2-5; maybe TRBD2 (6 bases). The source of this sequence is a male donor with ankylosing spondylitis or in good health (not recorded which). The CDR3 region is CASSPSGGRQSGTQYF. The CDR3 DNA follows: TGCGCCAGCAGCCCCAGCGGAGGGAGACAAAGCGGGACCCAGTACTTC.